The text below deals with one TCR beta chain. Germline CDR1 LNHDA, CDR2 SQIVND (reference sequence). The length of the CDR3 is 13 residues. Trimming took off 8 bases at V and 1 base at J, with 11 bases between the two ends. The sample originates from a study of shared T cell receptors in the human thymus. Libraries were prepared by immunoSEQ multiplex PCR; TCRdb keeps only in-frame clonotypes and omits some of them. Altogether roughly 660,000 clones are present, around nine tenths being singletons, with the ten largest covering about 0.01%. In addition, the sample was reused for a study of human thymus T cells. Per that paper: Corrective surgery for congenital heart defects was being performed on the healthy Finnish infants who were the donors. In corrective heart surgery, resections were taken, and these provided the thymus tissue. Within thymic and blood repertoires, V and J gene usage appeared to be biased. Related studies found that unrelated individuals share highly overlapping thymic repertoires.

The chain couples TRBV19 to TRBJ1-1, with D maybe TRBD1 (6 bases). The sequence came from a boy younger than two with a congenital heart defect. Material: thymocytes. CDR3 sequence: CASSGTPNTEAFF. CDR3 coding DNA: TGTGCCAGTTCCGGGACACCGAACACTGAAGCTTTCTTT.